These 30 T cell receptor beta chains originate from one sample sequenced in a study of blood T cell repertoires in COVID-19. Libraries were prepared by immunoSEQ multiplex PCR; TCRdb keeps only in-frame clonotypes and omits some of them. The sample shows roughly 280,000 clones, about nine tenths of them seen only once. The sequenced material came from PBMCs or T cells enriched from blood (not recorded which). These receptors all come from a woman aged 55-70 years who had recovered from COVID-19.

The V and J genes are TRBV28 and TRBJ2-6; D gene ambiguous. V shed 5 bases and J shed 0 bases, with 26 bases lying between them. Germline-derived CDR1 and CDR2 are MDHEN and SYDVKM. The CDR3 totals 21 residues. Written as DNA, the CDR3 is TGTGCCAGCAGTGCTATTTACCCGAACCCCCGGGTCTCCTCTGGGGCCAACGTCCTGACTTTC. Amino acids: CASSAIYPNPRVSSGANVLTF.

The rearrangement links TRBV5-4 to TRBJ2-3, with D hard to call. Trimming cost V 4 bases and J 0 bases, with 3 bases left between them. The CDR3 loop spans 12 amino acids. Germline assignment: CDR1 SGHNT and CDR2 YYREEE (reference sequence). CDR3 nucleotides: TGTGCCAGCAGCCCTAGCACAGATACGCAGTATTTT. Its protein product is CASSPSTDTQYF.

The chain couples TRBV11-3 to TRBJ2-5, with 13 positions matching TRBD2. V shed 5 bases, J shed 4 bases, and the junction held 10 bases outside the gene matches. Germline V gene data show CDR1 as SGHNT and CDR2 as YENEEA. The length of the CDR3 is 17 residues. CDR3 bases: TGTGCCAGCAGCACGAATGGACTAGCGGGAGTCCCAGAGACCCAGTACTTC. Encoded protein: CASSTNGLAGVPETQYF.

The rearrangement uses TRBV6-5 and TRBJ1-2, with D tentatively TRBD1 (5 bases). Germline V gene sequence: CDR1 MNHEY, CDR2 SVGAGI. V shed 6 bases and J shed 4 bases, with 15 bases lying between them. The CDR3 has 14 amino acids. CDR3 in DNA: TGTGCCAGCAGGAACGGTCAGGGAGGCTATGGCTACACCTTC. Translation: CASRNGQGGYGYTF.

V gene TRBV30 combines with J gene TRBJ2-5; a possible D gene is TRBD1 (6 bases). The CDR3 has 12 amino acids. V was cut by 1 base and J by 7 bases, with 10 bases left in between. Looked up from germline, CDR1 is GTSNPN and CDR2 is SVGIG (reference sequence). The CDR3 region has the DNA TGTGCCTGGAGTGGGACAGCTCGGACCCAGTACTTC. The encoded protein is CAWSGTARTQYF.

V and J are TRBV2 and TRBJ1-2; 9 bases line up with TRBD1. Trimming took 4 bases from V and 6 from J; bases not matched to a gene: 6. Germline V gene sequence: CDR1 SNHLY, CDR2 FYNNEI. The CDR3 spans 14 residues. The CDR3, as DNA: TGTGCCAGCAGTGGGACAGGGGCGCAGGATGGCTACACCTTC. Protein: CASSGTGAQDGYTF.

The V call is TRBV30, the J call TRBJ2-7; unclear D gene. The CDR3 length is 11 residues. From germline, CDR1 is GTSNPN and CDR2 SVGIG (reference sequence). With 3 bases removed from V and 4 bases from J, the gap between germline ends came to 7 bases. CDR3 sequence: CAWRAAYEQYF. Here the CDR3 DNA reads TGTGCCTGGAGGGCCGCATACGAGCAGTACTTC.

The chain couples TRBV9 to TRBJ1-2; the D is unclear. The germline V and J ends were trimmed by 2 bases and 7 bases, with 21 bases remaining between them. CDR3 length: 16 amino acids. Looked up from germline, CDR1 is SGDLS and CDR2 is YYNGEE. CDR3 region: CASSVGGDSDLVGYTF. The DNA of the CDR3 is TGTGCCAGCAGCGTGGGAGGCGACTCGGATTTGGTTGGCTACACCTTC.

CDR3 protein: CATRHRLRDTIYF. The DNA of the CDR3 is TGTGCCACAAGACATCGTCTGAGGGACACCATATATTTT. The rearrangement joins TRBV19 to TRBJ1-3, with D unclear. CDR1 is LNHDA, CDR2 SQIVND, per germline (reference sequence). The CDR3 consists of 13 residues. V was clipped by 10 bases and J by 8 bases, with 18 bases between them.

The rearrangement joins TRBV5-1 to TRBJ2-7; 9 positions match TRBD1. The CDR3 consists of 14 residues. Germline CDR1 and CDR2: SGHRS and YFSETQ. Unmatched junction bases numbered 3, after V lost 5 bases and J lost 0 bases. CDR3 in DNA: TGCGCCAGCAGACGGACAGGGGACTCCTACGAGCAGTACTTC. It translates to CASRRTGDSYEQYF.

This clone appeared a few times. The chain combines TRBV7-9 with TRBJ2-5, with 10 bases aligning to TRBD2. The junction had 5 bases not matched to a gene; V was cut back by 2 bases and J by 5 bases. The CDR3 is 15 amino acids. Germline CDR1 reads SEHNR; CDR2 reads FQNEAQ (reference sequence). The CDR3 is CASSLRGLATETQYF. The CDR3 coding sequence is TGTGCCAGCAGCTTAAGGGGACTAGCGACGGAGACCCAGTACTTC.

The chain is built from TRBV11-2 and TRBJ2-3; 12 positions agree with TRBD2. Germline CDR1 and CDR2: SGHAT and FQNNGV. The CDR3 extends over 14 amino acids. V gave up 5 bases and J gave up 7 bases; unmatched junction bases: 4. Written as DNA, the CDR3 is TGTGCCAGCAGCAGGACTAGCGGGACGAATACGCAGTATTTT. Encoded protein: CASSRTSGTNTQYF. Full variable domain (outside the CDR3, taken from reference TRBV11-2 and TRBJ2-3): EAGVAQSPRYKIIEKRQSVAFWCNPISGHATLYWYQQILGQGPKLLIQFQNNGVVDDSQLPKDRFSAERLKGVDSTLKIQPAKLEDSAVYLCASSRTSGTNTQYFGPGTRLTVL.

This clone appeared a single time. The chain employs TRBV9 and TRBJ1-2; the match to TRBD1 covers 9 bases. Germline V lookup: CDR1 SGDLS, CDR2 YYNGEE. V lost 0 bases and J lost 4; bases outside the gene matches: 1. The CDR3 consists of 14 residues. CDR3 coding DNA: TGTGCCAGCAGCGTAGACAGGGGGCCCTATGGCTACACCTTC. Its translation: CASSVDRGPYGYTF. Variable domain in full (rest from reference TRBV9 and TRBJ1-2): DSGVTQTPKHLITATGQRVTLRCSPRSGDLSVYWYQQSLDQGLQFLIQYYNGEERAKGNILERFSAQQFPDLHSELNLSSLELGDSALYFCASSVDRGPYGYTFGSGTRLTVV.

The chain combines TRBV19 with TRBJ2-3; TRBD1 matches at 7 bases. CDR3 size: 14 residues. J gave up 4 bases and V 8 bases, and 9 bases lay outside the gene matches. Germline CDR1 and CDR2: LNHDA and SQIVND (reference sequence). CDR3 DNA sequence: TGTGCCAGTCGACCGACAGGGTCATCAGATACGCAGTATTTT. This encodes CASRPTGSSDTQYF.

In this sample, this clone turned up many times. The chain combines TRBV24-1 with TRBJ2-3; TRBD2 matches at 14 bases. J was trimmed by 0 bases and V by 3 bases; bases with no gene match: 4. The CDR3 is made up of 18 amino acids. The germline V gene encodes CDR1 KGHDR and CDR2 SFDVKD. The CDR3 nucleotides read TGTGCCACCAGTGATCGACTAGCGGGGGGGACTAGCACAGATACGCAGTATTTT. It encodes CATSDRLAGGTSTDTQYF.

This clone has only one observation. The rearrangement links TRBV19 to TRBJ1-2; D perhaps matches TRBD1 (6 bases). There are 15 residues in the CDR3. Trimming took off 5 bases at V and 8 bases at J, with 21 bases between the two ends. Germline V gives CDR1 LNHDA, CDR2 SQIVND (reference sequence). This CDR3 is CASSPPLAAGDGYTF. The CDR3 DNA reads TGTGCCAGTAGTCCCCCCCTGGCCGCAGGGGACGGCTACACCTTC.

For this clone: Other DNA sequences in the sample encode the same CDR3. V is TRBV29-1 and J is TRBJ2-7; 9 bases are a match to TRBD2. Germline V gives CDR1 SQVTM, CDR2 ANQGSEA. The CDR3 totals 13 residues. V shed 4 bases, J shed 4 bases, and the junction held 5 bases outside the gene matches. The CDR3 protein is CSVALAGRYEQYF. CDR3 nucleotides: TGCAGCGTTGCACTAGCGGGCCGGTACGAGCAGTACTTC.

J is TRBJ2-1 and V is TRBV11-3, with a possible D match to TRBD2 (7 bases). Germline CDR1 is SGHNT and CDR2 is YENEEA. With 3 bases removed from V and 6 bases from J, the gap between germline ends came to 15 bases. The CDR3 extends over 15 amino acids. CDR3 sequence: CASSFGGQGGNEQFF. CDR3 nucleotide sequence: TGTGCCAGCAGCTTCGGGGGGCAGGGAGGCAATGAGCAGTTCTTC.

This chain connects TRBV6-1 to TRBJ1-2; TRBD1 matches at 9 bases. The V segment lost 4 bases and the J segment 6 bases; nucleotides outside the gene matches: 12. Germline values: CDR1 MNHNS, CDR2 SASEGT. CDR3 size: 16 residues. The chain's CDR3 is CASSAPQGAQINGYTF. The CDR3 bases are TGTGCCAGCAGTGCACCACAGGGGGCTCAAATTAATGGCTACACCTTC.

The chain uses TRBV18 and TRBJ1-6; 10 nucleotides line up with TRBD1. Germline loops: CDR1 KGHSH, CDR2 LQKENI. After removal of 6 bases from V and 5 bases from J, the junction contained 4 bases not matched to a gene. The length of the CDR3 is 15 residues. CDR3 bases: TGTGCCAGCTCGGGGGGGACAGGGGATAATTCACCCCTCCACTTT. Protein product: CASSGGTGDNSPLHF.

J is TRBJ1-4 and V is TRBV5-1, with a possible D match to TRBD1 (5 bases). The CDR3 runs 14 residues. Germline V CDR1 and CDR2: SGHRS, YFSETQ. Deletions cut 4 bases from V and 8 bases from J, with 15 bases between. CDR3 DNA sequence: TGCGCCAGCAGCAGGATCAGGGCGGAGGAAAAACTGTTTTTT. Amino acid sequence: CASSRIRAEEKLFF.

J is TRBJ1-6 and V is TRBV27, with 9 bases identical to TRBD1. CDR1 is MNHEY, CDR2 SMNVEV, per germline (reference sequence). This CDR3 spans 18 amino acids. The trim removed 7 bases at V and 1 base at J, leaving 11 bases unmatched. CDR3 in amino acids: CASKTRDRDGSYNSPLHF. DNA of the CDR3: TGTGCCAGCAAAACCCGGGACAGGGATGGGTCCTATAATTCACCCCTCCACTTT.

J is TRBJ1-5 and V is TRBV5-1; TRBD1 is a possible D gene (5 bases). From germline, CDR1 is SGHRS and CDR2 YFSETQ. The ends were cut back, 3 bases at V and 4 bases at J, with 11 bases in the middle. The CDR3 contains 14 residues. The CDR3 sequence: CASSYAGQNQPQHF. CDR3 in DNA: TGCGCCAGCAGCTACGCAGGGCAGAATCAGCCCCAGCATTTT.

This clone was seen more than once but under ten times. The rearrangement joins TRBV11-3 to TRBJ2-1; D is perhaps TRBD2 (5 bases). This CDR3 is 14 amino acids long. V was trimmed by 0 bases and J by 8 bases, leaving 11 bases between them. Germline V gene data show CDR1 as SGHNT and CDR2 as YENEEA. CDR3 nucleotides: TGTGCCAGCAGCTTAGACACGGGATGGGATGAGCAGTTCTTC. It yields the protein CASSLDTGWDEQFF.

The CDR3 coding sequence is TGTGCCAGTGGTACGGGACAGGGTTTCAACGAGCAGTACTTC. Protein product: CASGTGQGFNEQYF. The chain joins TRBV19 to TRBJ2-7; TRBD1 agrees at 9 bases. The CDR3 sequence is 14 residues long. V shed 8 bases and J 5 bases; nucleotides not matched to a gene: 10. From germline, CDR1 is LNHDA and CDR2 SQIVND (reference sequence).

The chain couples TRBV11-3 to TRBJ1-1; no reliable D call. Germline CDR1 reads SGHNT; CDR2 reads YENEEA. The CDR3 extends over 13 amino acids. The V end was cut by 5 bases, the J end by 0 bases, with 7 bases between. CDR3 amino acids: CASSLSLNTEAFF. The CDR3 region has the DNA TGTGCCAGCAGCCTAAGCTTGAACACTGAAGCTTTCTTT.

The gene calls are TRBV5-3 and TRBJ2-1, with 13 bases that match TRBD2. Being an ORF, TRBV5-3 has a function that is uncertain. Trimming removed 6 bases from V and 6 bases from J; junction bases left unmatched: 18. The CDR3 totals 19 residues. The CDR3 spells CARTSPGTSGTGPSNEQFF. The DNA of the CDR3 is TGTGCCAGAACTTCACCCGGGACTAGCGGGACCGGGCCCAGCAATGAGCAGTTCTTC.

The V and J genes are TRBV27 and TRBJ2-3; 16 bases fit TRBD2. The CDR3 totals 16 residues. Germline CDR1 reads MNHEY; CDR2 reads SMNVEV (reference sequence). V gave up 5 bases and J gave up 6 bases; unmatched junction bases: 5. The CDR3 loop reads CASSLGLAGGGDTQYF. CDR3 nucleotides: TGTGCCAGCAGTCTGGGACTAGCGGGAGGGGGGGATACGCAGTATTTT.

The rearrangement joins TRBV30 to TRBJ1-1, with 10 bases lining up with TRBD1. V shed 2 bases, J shed 5 bases, and the junction held 5 bases outside the gene matches. CDR1 is GTSNPN and CDR2 is SVGIG in the germline V gene (reference sequence). CDR3 length: 14 residues. The CDR3 nucleotides read TGTGCCTGGAGTTTGACAGGGGGCGAGACTGAAGCTTTCTTT. The encoded protein is CAWSLTGGETEAFF. Supplemented by reference TRBV30 and TRBJ1-1, the full variable domain reads SQTIHQWPATLVQPVGSPLSLECTVEGTSNPNLYWYRQAAGRGLQLLFYSVGIGQISSEVPQNLSASRPQDRQFILSSKKLLLSDSGFYLCAWSLTGGETEAFFGQGTRLTVV.

V and J are TRBV30 and TRBJ1-2, with D unresolved. The CDR3 consists of 14 residues. Germline lookup yields CDR1 GTSNPN and CDR2 SVGIG (reference sequence). Trimming took 1 base from V and 4 from J, leaving 13 bases between them. The CDR3, as DNA: TGTGCCTGGAGTGCACTACTAGGGTTCTATGGCTACACCTTC. This encodes CAWSALLGFYGYTF.